The present entry profiles one TCR beta chain with its context. Its antigen is undetermined. Assay used: immunoSEQ multiplex PCR; TCRdb lists only in-frame clones, some missing. The sample holds tens of thousands of clones, 65% to 85% seen once. This sample is part of a study of OX40 agonist ivuxolimab in advanced cancers. Study summary: In this cohort, patients received ivuxolimab, an agonistic anti-OX40 (CD134) antibody. Of the patients, three showed partial responses, one with hepatocellular carcinoma and two with cutaneous melanoma. Study-wide points: The mean number of expanded clones was higher in CD8+ T cells than in CD4+. Doses of 0.1 to 3.0 mg/kg were accompanied by clonal expansion of CD4+ and CD8+ blood T cells by week 6.

V lost 3 bases and J 6 bases, leaving 16 bases between the germline ends. Germline CDR1 reads SGHTA; CDR2 reads FQGTGA. The CDR3 has 15 residues. The clonotype comes from an adult with an advanced solid tumor such as melanoma, head and neck, liver or kidney cancer. The source was CD4+ or CD8+ T cells sorted from blood, collected in a trial of the OX40 agonist ivuxolimab. V usage is TRBV7-3 and J usage is TRBJ2-3; D gene unclear. CDR3 nucleotide sequence: TGTGCCAGCAGCTTTTCATCGCAGAGGACGGATACGCAGTATTTT. Translating gives CASSFSSQRTDTQYF.